These T cell receptor beta chains were read from a single sample in a study of blood T cell repertoires in COVID-19. Clones were read by immunoSEQ multiplex PCR, and TCRdb kept only the in-frame ones, dropping some. The sample shows more than 200,000 clones, 65% to 85% of them seen only once. Sequencing used peripheral blood. All receptors derive from a woman older than 75 with acute or convalescent COVID-19. The CDR3 runs from the conserved cysteine through the conserved F or W. The order of the fields is V gene, D gene, clone size, J gene, CDR3 protein, CDR3 DNA. The D gene is left open where the match is weak. Clone size, where shown, is once, few, many, or a class for clones that have expanded.

TRBV5-6	TRBD1	.	TRBJ2-7	CASSSVRQGEKYEQYF	TGTGCCAGCAGCTCAGTTCGACAGGGGGAAAAATACGAGCAGTACTTC
TRBV30	TRBD2	.	TRBJ2-5	CALAGVGETQYF	TGTGCCTTAGCGGGAGTGGGTGAGACCCAGTACTTC
TRBV3-1/TRBV3-2	TRBD2	once	TRBJ2-7	CASSPAGEGHEQYF	TGTGCCAGCAGCCCCGCGGGGGAAGGTCACGAGCAGTACTTC
TRBV16	.	.	TRBJ1-2	CASSQWAGIVAGYTF	TGTGCCAGCAGCCAATGGGCAGGGATAGTAGCAGGCTACACCTTC
TRBV3-1/TRBV3-2	.	.	TRBJ2-1	CASSQGIYNEQFF	TGTGCCAGCAGCCAAGGTATCTACAATGAGCAGTTCTTC
TRBV7-9	.	.	TRBJ1-2	CASSLNSATLGGYTF	TGTGCCAGCAGCTTAAATTCTGCGACCCTCGGGGGCTACACCTTC
TRBV5-1	.	.	TRBJ2-7	CASSPSTVYYEQYF	TGCGCCAGCAGCCCCTCGACAGTCTACTACGAGCAGTACTTC
TRBV27	TRBD1	.	TRBJ1-2	CASRRTGGTHGYTF	TGTGCCAGCAGACGGACAGGGGGTACTCATGGCTACACCTTC
TRBV19	.	.	TRBJ2-5	CASSMSQGAVTQYF	TGTGCCAGTAGTATGTCACAGGGTGCCGTGACCCAGTACTTC
TRBV18	TRBD1	few	TRBJ1-6	CASSPGQGASNSPLHF	TGTGCCAGCTCACCCGGTCAGGGGGCATCTAATTCACCCCTCCACTTT
TRBV7-2	TRBD2	.	TRBJ2-3	CASSGRTSGSGWSTDTQYF	TGTGCCAGCAGCGGTAGGACTAGCGGGAGCGGTTGGAGCACAGATACGCAGTATTTT
TRBV5-1	.	.	TRBJ2-5	CASSSPTIQETQYF	TGCGCCAGCAGCTCCCCGACTATCCAAGAGACCCAGTACTTC
TRBV5-1	.	.	TRBJ1-2	CASSLESSLNYGYTF	TGCGCCAGCAGCTTGGAGTCAAGCCTTAACTATGGCTACACCTTC
TRBV7-2	.	.	TRBJ2-7	CASTRTPDGYEQYF	TGTGCCAGCACACGGACTCCAGATGGCTACGAGCAGTACTTC
TRBV2	TRBD1	.	TRBJ1-1	CASRDRGMNTEAFF	TGTGCCAGCAGAGACAGGGGGATGAACACTGAAGCTTTCTTT
TRBV7-8	.	.	TRBJ1-2	CASSLVLYHGYTF	TGTGCCAGCAGCTTAGTGCTATACCATGGCTACACCTTC
TRBV5-1	TRBD2	.	TRBJ2-5	CASSSGGGRGETQYF	TGCGCCAGCAGCTCTGGCGGGGGGCGGGGAGAGACCCAGTACTTC
TRBV12-3/TRBV12-4	TRBD1	.	TRBJ1-5	CASSLTGDQPQHF	TGTGCCAGCAGTTTAACAGGGGATCAGCCCCAGCATTTT
TRBV3-1/TRBV3-2	.	.	TRBJ1-4	CASSPVGRGVLNEKLFF	TGTGCCAGCAGCCCCGTCGGGCGGGGGGTCCTTAATGAAAAACTGTTTTTT
TRBV3-1/TRBV3-2	.	once	TRBJ1-3	CASSQDPGSKTGNTIYF	TGTGCCAGCAGCCAAGACCCAGGCTCCAAAACTGGAAACACCATATATTTT
TRBV11-3	TRBD1	.	TRBJ2-5	CASSPGTGARETQYF	TGTGCCAGCAGCCCCGGGACAGGGGCTCGGGAGACCCAGTACTTC
TRBV30	.	.	TRBJ1-4	CAWSFVYEKLFF	TGTGCCTGGAGTTTTGTCTATGAAAAACTGTTTTTT
TRBV15	TRBD1	once	TRBJ1-2	CATSSARGLRGYTF	TGTGCCACCAGCAGCGCCAGGGGGCTGAGGGGCTACACCTTC
TRBV2	TRBD1	.	TRBJ1-2	CASSRTGPRGGYTF	TGTGCCAGCAGTCGGACAGGGCCTCGGGGTGGCTACACCTTC
TRBV2	TRBD1	.	TRBJ1-2	CASRGTGEIRYTF	TGTGCCAGCAGGGGGACAGGGGAGATTCGCTACACCTTC
TRBV2	TRBD2	few	TRBJ2-7	CASSEPQRTSGVRVAYEQYF	TGTGCCAGCAGCGAACCCCAGAGGACTAGCGGGGTGCGGGTGGCCTACGAGCAGTACTTC
TRBV6-1	.	.	TRBJ2-1	CASSAETLFSYNEQFF	TGTGCCAGCAGTGCCGAAACCCTATTTTCCTACAATGAGCAGTTCTTC
TRBV6-5	.	few	TRBJ2-7	CASTLSPTYEQYF	TGTGCCAGCACACTGTCTCCTACCTACGAGCAGTACTTC
TRBV7-6	.	.	TRBJ2-3	CASSLAGVGTDTQYF	TGTGCCAGCAGCTTAGCGGGAGTGGGCACAGATACGCAGTATTTT
TRBV2	TRBD1	few	TRBJ1-5	CASSKDRGVQPQHF	TGTGCCAGCAGTAAGGACAGGGGGGTTCAGCCCCAGCATTTT
TRBV19	.	.	TRBJ1-1	CASSTYRDGTEAFF	TGTGCCAGTAGTACTTACAGGGATGGCACTGAAGCTTTCTTT
TRBV19	TRBD1	.	TRBJ1-1	CASSISPREGQGASEAFF	TGTGCCAGTAGTATATCACCAAGGGAAGGACAGGGGGCTTCTGAAGCTTTCTTT
TRBV27	TRBD2	.	TRBJ2-3	CASSFSTPGLAGGDTQYF	TGTGCCAGCAGTTTTTCAACCCCGGGACTAGCGGGAGGAGATACGCAGTATTTT
TRBV5-1	TRBD1	.	TRBJ2-5	CASGGQGRRETQYF	TGCGCCAGCGGCGGACAGGGGCGACGGGAGACCCAGTACTTC
TRBV7-2	.	.	TRBJ1-1	CASSFHEVNTEAFF	TGTGCCAGCAGCTTCCACGAGGTGAACACTGAAGCTTTCTTT
TRBV7-2	TRBD1	.	TRBJ1-3	CASSSYGDRAGNTIYF	TGTGCCAGCAGCTCCTACGGGGACAGGGCTGGAAACACCATATATTTT
TRBV15	.	few	TRBJ1-4	CATSRDLGEKLFF	TGTGCCACCAGCAGAGATCTCGGTGAAAAACTGTTTTTT
TRBV6-1	.	.	TRBJ1-5	CASSERGNGNQPQHF	TGTGCCAGCAGTGAAAGGGGTAATGGCAATCAGCCCCAGCATTTT
TRBV19	.	.	TRBJ1-2	CASSPLAGVYGYTF	TGTGCCAGTAGTCCCCTCGCCGGGGTCTATGGCTACACCTTC
TRBV5-1	TRBD2	few	TRBJ2-2	CASSPPGLAVTGELFF	TGCGCCAGCAGCCCTCCGGGACTAGCGGTCACCGGGGAGCTGTTTTTT
TRBV15	.	.	TRBJ1-5	CATSREPTGFNQPQHF	TGTGCCACCAGCAGAGAACCTACAGGGTTCAATCAGCCCCAGCATTTT
TRBV29-1	.	.	TRBJ2-1	CSVVDNPLYNEQFF	TGCAGCGTCGTGGACAACCCGCTTTACAATGAGCAGTTCTTC
TRBV7-2	.	.	TRBJ2-7	CASSHRVTYEQYF	TGTGCCAGCAGCCACAGGGTCACGTACGAGCAGTACTTC
TRBV5-6	TRBD1	.	TRBJ1-6	CASSPGGPLGRLISPLHF	TGTGCCAGCAGCCCAGGGGGCCCACTCGGTCGTCTCATTTCACCCCTCCACTTT
TRBV3-1/TRBV3-2	TRBD1	.	TRBJ1-1	CASSPLQQGLNTEAFF	TGTGCCAGCAGCCCTTTACAACAGGGGTTGAACACTGAAGCTTTCTTT
TRBV5-6	TRBD1	.	TRBJ2-7	CASSAETGFWGEQYF	TGTGCCAGCAGCGCCGAGACAGGGTTTTGGGGAGAGCAGTACTTC
TRBV9	TRBD1	.	TRBJ2-1	CASSLRAGGNNEQFF	TGTGCCAGCAGCCTCAGGGCAGGGGGTAACAATGAGCAGTTCTTC
TRBV6-5	.	.	TRBJ1-4	CASSYSELTRGGKLFF	TGTGCCAGCAGTTACTCGGAACTAACCCGTGGTGGAAAACTGTTTTTT
TRBV4-1	TRBD1	.	TRBJ2-4	CASSQRQGAFFIQYF	TGCGCCAGCAGCCAACGACAGGGGGCGTTTTTCATTCAGTACTTC
TRBV27	TRBD1	.	TRBJ1-1	CASSLVRGMNTEAFF	TGTGCCAGCAGTTTAGTCAGGGGGATGAACACTGAAGCTTTCTTT
TRBV9	.	.	TRBJ1-4	CASSVMGAKGEKLFF	TGTGCCAGCAGCGTAATGGGGGCGAAGGGTGAAAAACTGTTTTTT